The entry below describes one T cell receptor beta chain. The antigen is not known. The data were taken from a study of CXCR3-negative and CXCR3-positive naive CD8 T cells. Cells that were CD45RO-CCR7+CD27+CD95- constituted naive CD8+ T cells. Germline V lookup: CDR1 SQVTM, CDR2 ANQGSEA. This CDR3 has 15 amino acids. All TRB cDNA libraries came from 5' RACE performed with UMI labels. TCRdb reprocessed the 5' RACE reads and reports one entry per CDR3 protein, with no DNA. Its table lists 90,000 to 100,000 distinct CDR3 sequences. Broader study findings: Within a donor, both naive subsets shared TRBV-TRBJ usage, unlike memory cells. Naive subsets did not differ in surface CD5, and the authors estimated TCR strength using properties of the TRB CDR3. Higher TRB CDR3 hydrophobicity marked CXCR3-positive naive cells relative to CXCR3-negative naive cells.

The chain couples TRBV29-1 to TRBJ2-1; TCRdb picks TRBD1, but there is no DNA to check that call. Sequenced: naive CXCR3- CD8+ T cells from blood. Subset given: CD45RO-CCR7+CD27+CD95- naive CD8+ T cells lacking CXCR3 (TNR3-). The TCR originated in a human donor in good health. Some clones in this sample may be carry-over from other donors' samples. This chain's CDR3 is CSVEPGTGVGNEQFF.